This T cell receptor (beta chain) was profiled in a study of technical replicates of blood from a few donors. Measured with immunoSEQ multiplex PCR; TCRdb has only the in-frame clones, and not every one. Among some 87,000 clones listed, 85% to 95% were seen once. The CDR3 sequence is 17 residues long. The V segment lost 1 base and the J segment 6 bases; nucleotides outside the gene matches: 12. Germline-derived CDR1 and CDR2 are LNHNV and YYDKDF (reference sequence). V and J are TRBV15 and TRBJ1-2; TRBD1 agrees at 9 bases. The clonotype originates from a human donor in good health. Sequencing was performed on T cells isolated from PBMCs. Written as DNA, the CDR3 is TGTGCCACCAGCAGAGCGGGGTGGGGGACAGGGATCAATGGCTACACCTTC. The encoded protein is CATSRAGWGTGINGYTF. Full variable domain (remainder filled in from reference TRBV15 and TRBJ1-2): DAMVIQNPRYQVTQFGKPVTLSCSQTLNHNVMYWYQQKSSQAPKLLFHYYDKDFNNEADTPDNFQSRRPNTSFCFLDIRSPGLGDTAMYLCATSRAGWGTGINGYTFGSGTRLTVV.